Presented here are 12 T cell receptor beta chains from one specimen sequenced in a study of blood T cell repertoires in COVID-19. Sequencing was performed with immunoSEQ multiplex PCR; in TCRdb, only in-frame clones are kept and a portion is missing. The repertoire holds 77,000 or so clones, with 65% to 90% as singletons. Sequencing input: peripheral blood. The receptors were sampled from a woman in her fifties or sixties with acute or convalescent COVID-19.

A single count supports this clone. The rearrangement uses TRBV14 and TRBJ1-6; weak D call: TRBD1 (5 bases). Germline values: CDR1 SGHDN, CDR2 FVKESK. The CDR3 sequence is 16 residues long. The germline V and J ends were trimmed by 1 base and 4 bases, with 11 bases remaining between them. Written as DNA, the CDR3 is TGTGCCAGCAGCCAAGGGTCGGGGGGATATAATTCACCCCTCCACTTT. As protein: CASSQGSGGYNSPLHF.

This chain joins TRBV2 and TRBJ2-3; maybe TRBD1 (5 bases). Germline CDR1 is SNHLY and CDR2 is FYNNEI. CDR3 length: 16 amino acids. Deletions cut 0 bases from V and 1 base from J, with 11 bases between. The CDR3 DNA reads TGTGCCAGCAGTGAAGCGGCAGGGTGGGGCACAGATACGCAGTATTTT. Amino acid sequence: CASSEAAGWGTDTQYF.

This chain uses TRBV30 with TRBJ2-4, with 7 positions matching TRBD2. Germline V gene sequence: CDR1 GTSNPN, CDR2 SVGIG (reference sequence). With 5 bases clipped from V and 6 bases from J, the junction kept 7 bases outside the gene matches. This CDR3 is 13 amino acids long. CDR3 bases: TGTGCCTGGGAAAGGACTAGAGGAAACATTCAGTACTTC. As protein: CAWERTRGNIQYF.

The CDR3 spells CASTRRDVGGYTF. DNA of the CDR3: TGTGCCAGTACCCGCAGGGATGTAGGTGGCTACACCTTC. This chain uses TRBV19 with TRBJ1-2; D might be TRBD1 (5 bases). V was cut by 7 bases and J by 7 bases, with 16 bases left in between. Per the germline V gene, CDR1 is LNHDA and CDR2 is SQIVND (reference sequence). This CDR3 is built from 13 residues.

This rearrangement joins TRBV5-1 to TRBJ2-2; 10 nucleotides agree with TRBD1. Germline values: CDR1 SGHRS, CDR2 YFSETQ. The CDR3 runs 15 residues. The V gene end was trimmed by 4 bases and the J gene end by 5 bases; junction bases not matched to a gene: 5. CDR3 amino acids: CASSPGQGRTGELFF. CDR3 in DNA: TGCGCCAGCAGCCCGGGACAGGGGCGGACCGGGGAGCTGTTTTTT.

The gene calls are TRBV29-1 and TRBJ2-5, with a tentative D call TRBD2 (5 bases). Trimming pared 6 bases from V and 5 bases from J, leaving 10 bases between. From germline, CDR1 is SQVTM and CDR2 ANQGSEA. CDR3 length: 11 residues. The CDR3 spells CSVGLGETQYF. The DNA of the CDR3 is TGCAGCGTCGGACTGGGGGAGACCCAGTACTTC.

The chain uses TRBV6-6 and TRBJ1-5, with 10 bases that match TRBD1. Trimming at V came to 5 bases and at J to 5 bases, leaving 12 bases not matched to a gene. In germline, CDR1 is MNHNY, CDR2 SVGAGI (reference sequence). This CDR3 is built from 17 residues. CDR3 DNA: TGTGCCAGCAGTCAGCGCCACGGGACAGGGGAGTATCAGCCCCAGCATTTT. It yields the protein CASSQRHGTGEYQPQHF.

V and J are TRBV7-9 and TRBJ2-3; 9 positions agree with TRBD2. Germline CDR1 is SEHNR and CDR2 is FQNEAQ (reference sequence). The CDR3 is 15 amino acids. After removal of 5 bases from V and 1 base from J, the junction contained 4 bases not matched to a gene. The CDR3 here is CASSGGGAGTDTQYF. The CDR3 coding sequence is TGTGCCAGCAGCGGCGGGGGGGCCGGCACAGATACGCAGTATTTT.

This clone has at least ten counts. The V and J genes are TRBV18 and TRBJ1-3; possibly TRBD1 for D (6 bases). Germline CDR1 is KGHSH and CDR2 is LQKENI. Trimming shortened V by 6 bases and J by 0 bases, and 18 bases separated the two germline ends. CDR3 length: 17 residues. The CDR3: CASSHEAGQYSGNTIYF. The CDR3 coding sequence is TGTGCCAGCTCCCACGAGGCCGGACAGTACTCTGGAAACACCATATATTTT.

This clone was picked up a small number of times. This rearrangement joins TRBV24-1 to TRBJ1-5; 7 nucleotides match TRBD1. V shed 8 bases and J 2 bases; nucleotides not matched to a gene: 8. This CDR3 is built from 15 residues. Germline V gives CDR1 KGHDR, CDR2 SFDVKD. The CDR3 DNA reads TGTGCCACCAAGGAGACAGGGTGGGGCAATCAGCCCCAGCATTTT. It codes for CATKETGWGNQPQHF.

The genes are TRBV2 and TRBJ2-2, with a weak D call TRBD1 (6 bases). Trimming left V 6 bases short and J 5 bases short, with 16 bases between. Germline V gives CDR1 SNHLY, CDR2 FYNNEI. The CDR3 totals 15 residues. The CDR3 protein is CASRHRVLGTGELFF. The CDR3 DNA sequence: TGTGCCAGCAGGCACAGGGTTCTAGGAACCGGGGAGCTGTTTTTT. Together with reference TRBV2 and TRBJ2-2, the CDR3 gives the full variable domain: EPEVTQTPSHQVTQMGQEVILRCVPISNHLYFYWYRQILGQKVEFLVSFYNNEISEKSEIFDDQFSVERPDGSNFTLKIRSTKLEDSAMYFCASRHRVLGTGELFFGEGSRLTVL.

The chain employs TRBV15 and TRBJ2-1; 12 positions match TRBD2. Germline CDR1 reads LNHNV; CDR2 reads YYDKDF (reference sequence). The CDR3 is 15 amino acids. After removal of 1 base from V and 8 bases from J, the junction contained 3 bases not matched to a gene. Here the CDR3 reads CATSRGTSGVYEQFF. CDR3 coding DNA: TGTGCCACCAGCAGAGGGACTAGCGGGGTTTATGAGCAGTTCTTC.